This TCR beta chain was observed in a study of blood T cell repertoires in COVID-19 (dated by TCRdb to 2018 to 2021). A note on the overall study: The collaborator samples originated in the United States, Italy and Spain and spanned the acute and convalescent phases of COVID-19. The prospective study material was composed of cDNA or gDNA derived from T cells, B-cell-depleted T cells, or PBMCs. Subjects who had been exposed to COVID-19, were actively infected with it, or had recovered from it provided the deeply sampled blood TCRbeta repertoires that made up the dataset. The repertoires were released in a freely available public database meant as a resource for research on the immune response to SARS-CoV-2. Samples came from the ongoing ImmuneRACE study (first 160 participants) plus 1,254 subjects from 6 global collaborators. Sample metadata almost always included a de-identified subject ID, COVID-19 status, age in years and sex. HLA class I and class II types, where available, came from metadata supplied by the sample provider rather than from assay-based typing. The study at large found these results: The amount of clinical and demographic metadata varied by source and participant and was provided uncurated.

The immunoSEQ Assay, a bias-controlled multiplex PCR, was used to amplify TCRbeta CDR3 regions from genomic DNA. The original methods were these. The number of nucleated cells in each sample was estimated by amplification of reference gene primers within the assay. To quantify the absolute abundance of each unique TCRbeta CDR3 rearrangement, sequence reads were collapsed and filtered. For each sample, productive Simpson clonality was calculated as the square root of Simpson's diversity index across productive rearrangements. Entries here come from immuneACCESS through TCRdb and include only in-frame sequences with V and J called. Some clones fail to appear in such tables; in the studies checked, an unresolved V gene covers under half of the shortfall, and the cause of the remainder is unknown. Clone size and the V and J calls come from that table; the DNA yielded D and trimming. The sample contains about 380,000 clones, about 90% of them found a single time. About 2.7% of the sample goes to the ten largest clones.

Sequences MRHNA (CDR1) and SNTAGT (CDR2) are obtained from the germline V gene. V sheds 6 bases and J sheds 0 bases, leaving 15 bases between their ends. The CDR3 runs 16 amino acids, cysteine and phenylalanine included. Of the read, only the CDR3 DNA is kept; its 48 bases are in frame from base 1. About this clone itself: Its antigen is currently not known. Base qualities are not provided; no much larger clone lies one nucleotide away.

Participants in the prospective study were aged roughly 18 to 95 years, lived in over 20 United States geographic areas, and enrolled through a virtual design. In the prospective study, participants were assigned to cohorts based on the clinical history participants reported in a screening survey and a study questionnaire. For ImmuneRACE Cohort 3, a participant was defined as recovered based on two consecutive negative NP/OP PCR tests, clearance by a healthcare professional, or resolution of symptoms. In the prospective study, whole blood, serum and a nasopharyngeal or oropharyngeal swab were collected from each participant by mobile phlebotomists. Additional blood draws and questionnaires over a roughly two-month period could optionally be provided by prospective study participants. Before DNA extraction, prospective study blood samples were shipped either frozen or at room temperature.

This receptor was obtained from a woman aged 30 to 39 who had recovered from COVID-19. The sequenced material came from PBMCs or T cells enriched from blood (not recorded which). Here the chain combines TRBV6-4 and TRBJ2-1, and TRBD2 may be the D gene, going by 6 matching bases. The DNA sequence reads TGTGCCAGCAGCGAAGCGGGTGGGAGCTCCTACAATGAGCAGTTCTTC. The resulting protein is CASSEAGGSSYNEQFF.